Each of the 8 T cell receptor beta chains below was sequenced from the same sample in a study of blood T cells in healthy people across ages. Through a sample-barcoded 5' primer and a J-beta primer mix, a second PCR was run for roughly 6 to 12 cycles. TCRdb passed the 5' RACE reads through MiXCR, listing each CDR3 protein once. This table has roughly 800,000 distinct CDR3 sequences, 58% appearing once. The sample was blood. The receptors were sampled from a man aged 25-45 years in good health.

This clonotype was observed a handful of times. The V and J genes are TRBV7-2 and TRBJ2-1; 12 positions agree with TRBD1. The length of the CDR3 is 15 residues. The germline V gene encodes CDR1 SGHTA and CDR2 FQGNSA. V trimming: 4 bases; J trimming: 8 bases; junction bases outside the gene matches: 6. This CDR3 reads CASSSWDRGLYEQFF. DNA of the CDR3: TGTGCCAGCAGCTCCTGGGACAGGGGGCTTTATGAGCAGTTCTTC.

CDR3 in amino acids: CASSPPTKEVYGYTF. CDR3 sequence (DNA): TGTGCCAGCTCACCACCAACCAAGGAAGTATATGGCTACACCTTC. J is TRBJ1-2 and V is TRBV18, with D unclear. With 0 bases removed from V and 5 bases from J, the gap between germline ends came to 13 bases. Germline CDR1 is KGHSH and CDR2 is LQKENI. The CDR3 has 15 amino acids.

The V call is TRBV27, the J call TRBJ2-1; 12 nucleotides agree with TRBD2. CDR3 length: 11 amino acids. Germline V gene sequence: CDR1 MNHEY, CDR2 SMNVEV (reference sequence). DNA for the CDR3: TGTACGACTAGCGGGAGTTATGAGCAGTTCTTC. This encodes CTTSGSYEQFF.

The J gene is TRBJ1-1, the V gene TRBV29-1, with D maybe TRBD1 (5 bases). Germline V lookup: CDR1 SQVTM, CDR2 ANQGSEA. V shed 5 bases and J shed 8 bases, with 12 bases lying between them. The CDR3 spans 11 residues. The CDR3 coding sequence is TGCAGCGTTTGGGACGGGTCAGAAGCTTTCTTT. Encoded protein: CSVWDGSEAFF.

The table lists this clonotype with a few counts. CDR3 coding DNA: TGCAGCGTAAATCCGGGACAGGCTGGCTATGGCTACACCTTC. It translates to CSVNPGQAGYGYTF. The V gene is TRBV29-1, the J gene TRBJ1-2; TRBD1 matches at 8 bases. The CDR3 extends over 14 amino acids. J was trimmed by 4 bases and V by 6 bases; bases with no gene match: 10. Germline CDR1 SQVTM, CDR2 ANQGSEA.

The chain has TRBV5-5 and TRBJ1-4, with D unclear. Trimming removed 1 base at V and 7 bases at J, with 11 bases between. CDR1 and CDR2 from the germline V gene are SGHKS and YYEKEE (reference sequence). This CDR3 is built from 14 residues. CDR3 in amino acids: CASSLSSKGEKLFF. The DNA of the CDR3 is TGTGCCAGCAGCTTGTCATCCAAAGGTGAAAAACTGTTTTTT.

CDR3 protein: CATRTSGRSLDTQYF. The DNA of the CDR3 is TGTGCCACGAGGACTAGCGGGAGATCATTGGATACGCAGTATTTT. The rearrangement uses TRBV10-3 and TRBJ2-3, with TRBD2 identical over 13 bases. The CDR3 totals 15 residues. From germline, CDR1 is ENHRY and CDR2 SYGVKD. J was trimmed by 6 bases and V by 10 bases; bases with no gene match: 10.

CDR3 in amino acids: CASNSQGFETQYF. In nucleotides, the CDR3 is TGTGCCAGCAACTCACAGGGATTCGAGACCCAGTACTTC. The V call is TRBV11-2, the J call TRBJ2-5; D perhaps matches TRBD1 (6 bases). V dropped 7 bases and J dropped 5 bases, with 14 bases sitting between them. The CDR3 consists of 13 residues. Germline V gene data show CDR1 as SGHAT and CDR2 as FQNNGV.